The clone carrying this T cell receptor beta chain was seen a handful of times. Its antigen is as yet unknown. The entry originates in a study of post-analysis software for immune sequencing data. Study overall: Recorded subtypes: relapsing-remitting, secondary progressive, progressive-relapsing; some patients unannotated. Study findings and constraints: Controls had lower frequencies than patients of a few TRBV segments, which included TRBV5-6, TRBV5-1 and TRBV20-1. Normalized Chao1 diversity in multiple sclerosis patients fell significantly below that of controls.

The TCR beta cDNA libraries contained unique molecular identifiers. There were roughly 0.95 to 11 million T cells, and approximately 500,000 cDNA molecules came from them. TCRdb re-called the PCR reads through MiXCR, storing one row per CDR3 protein. The table has hundreds of thousands of distinct CDR3 sequences, 55% to 60% seen once. Germline CDR1 is DFQATT and CDR2 is SNEGSKA (reference sequence). This CDR3 region has 13 residues. Trimming cost V 6 bases and J 2 bases; bases outside gene matches: 4. The sample comprised blood. This chain links TRBV20-1 with TRBJ2-7, with 10 bases fitting TRBD2. The TCR was taken from a girl aged 2-10 years with multiple sclerosis. The CDR3 protein is CSARTSGPYEQYF. CDR3 sequence (DNA): TGCAGTGCCAGGACTAGCGGACCCTACGAGCAGTACTTC.